This T cell receptor (beta chain) emerged from a study of PD-1 blockade in classical Hodgkin lymphoma (TCRdb year 2020). Study-wide context: Nivolumab dosing was 3 mg/kg intravenously every 2 weeks, continuing until either disease progression or unacceptable toxicity. A peripheral blood immune signature of response to PD-1 blockade in classical Hodgkin lymphoma was defined using TCR beta sequencing and CyTOF.

This specimen's time point label, per the study, means: cycle 4 day 1 (C4D1), after less than 7 weeks of nivolumab. Every trial patient had relapsed after autologous stem cell transplantation, and cohorts A, B and C differed in prior brentuximab vedotin exposure. The trial cohort was composed of around 60 patients with relapsed/refractory classical Hodgkin lymphoma, for whom complete response, partial response or progressive disease was recorded as best overall response. Trial patients were treated with single-agent nivolumab in the multi-cohort phase II CheckMate 205 trial. Best overall response was determined by an independent review committee according to the 2007 International Working Group response criteria. Trial PBMCs were collected just before the start of nivolumab (C1D1) and during therapy at cycle 2 day 1 and cycle 4 day 1. After peripheral blood was drawn into 8 mL Vacutainer Cell Preparation Tubes, PBMCs were isolated by centrifugation and then cryopreserved.

The Qiagen DNeasy kit was used to extract genomic DNA from unsorted PBMCs and from the negatively selected CD4+ and CD8+ fractions. Using primers that anneal to V and J segments, immunoSEQ multiplex PCR amplified the TCR beta CDR3 regions. Amplification bias was minimized using a synthetic immune receptor repertoire, and residual bias was removed computationally after sequencing. Regarding the original processing steps: Custom Python scripts were used to quantify repertoire diversity as the Shannon entropy index. Unsorted, CD4+ and CD8+ repertoires were analyzed separately, except in combined analyses where CD4+ and CD8+ sequences were merged in silico. Clonal expansion was defined as a frequency increase of at least 2-fold after treatment compared with C1D1, and clones undetected at baseline were assigned a pseudocount of 0.5. Clones with 0 or 1 copy at C1D1 were classified as singleton clones, and clones with 2 or more copies were classified as non-singleton clones. Clones expanded in unsorted samples were labelled as CD4+, CD8+ or unknown by matching protein sequences in sorted samples from the same patient. Wilcoxon tests on paired samples were used to test changes in diversity from C1D1 to C4D1. TCRdb's version of the immuneACCESS table is confined to in-frame rearrangements and falls short of the full clone set. An unresolved V gene accounts for under half of the shortfall where checked; the remainder is of unknown origin. V, J and clone size are those of that table, while D and trimming were read from the DNA. This sample gives roughly 24,000 clones in total; approximately 80% of them show up just once. About a fifth of the sample is held by the ten biggest clonotypes.

What the study reported, not specific to this receptor: The study was limited to a single clinical trial cohort, and causes of repertoire differences, possibly disease activity or prior therapy, remained undefined. Lower diversity was seen in patients whose nivolumab began less than 1 year after ASCT, and these patients were left out of later analyses so that immune reconstitution would not confound the results. CD4+ but not CD8+ TCR diversity rose significantly by C4D1 (p=0.0027 vs p=0.16), most apparent in complete responders (p=0.02). Newly diagnosed patients were reported to have lower baseline TCR diversity than healthy donors, and relapsed/refractory patients were reported to have lower baseline TCR diversity still. Trial patients achieving complete response had baseline diversity similar to newly diagnosed patients, whereas partial responders and progressors had significantly lower diversity.

Including cysteine and phenylalanine, the CDR3 has 11 amino acids. Only the CDR3 part of the read is kept: 33 bases, read in frame from the first base. CDR1 DFQATT and CDR2 SNEGSKA were looked up in the germline V gene (reference sequence). Cut back by 3 bases and 7 bases, the V and J ends lie 7 bases apart. Comments on this clone: The clone's antigen remains unknown. No base quality values were provided; no much bigger clone lies one nucleotide off.

The TCR originated in a human donor with classical Hodgkin lymphoma. Here the chain combines TRBV20-1 and TRBJ2-1; the D segment could be TRBD2, given 5 matching bases. The sample was peripheral blood mononuclear cells (PBMCs), taken before the fourth cycle of nivolumab. The bases are TGCAGTGCTAGTGGAGGTAATGAGCAGTTCTTC. This codes for CSASGGNEQFF.